The sample holds a few counts of the clone carrying this TCR beta chain. Germline lookup yields CDR1 SGHTA and CDR2 FQGNSA. V was clipped by 4 bases and J by 2 bases; unmatched bases: 0. CDR3 length: 13 residues. Primers for the PCR totalled 60 Vbeta and 13 Jbeta. The repertoire was sequenced with immunoSEQ multiplex PCR; TCRdb's copy has only in-frame clones and lacks some. The profile shows 90,000 to 150,000 clones, approximately 76% of them singletons. The data originate from a study of cytomegalovirus exposure and HLA in healthy donors. The J gene is TRBJ2-5, the V gene TRBV7-2, with TRBD1 identical over 8 bases. The sequencing input was PBMCs. This clonotype originated in a man aged 45-65 years in good health and CMV-seropositive. CDR3: CASSWDRQETQYF. The CDR3 nucleotides are TGTGCCAGCAGCTGGGACAGGCAAGAGACCCAGTACTTC.